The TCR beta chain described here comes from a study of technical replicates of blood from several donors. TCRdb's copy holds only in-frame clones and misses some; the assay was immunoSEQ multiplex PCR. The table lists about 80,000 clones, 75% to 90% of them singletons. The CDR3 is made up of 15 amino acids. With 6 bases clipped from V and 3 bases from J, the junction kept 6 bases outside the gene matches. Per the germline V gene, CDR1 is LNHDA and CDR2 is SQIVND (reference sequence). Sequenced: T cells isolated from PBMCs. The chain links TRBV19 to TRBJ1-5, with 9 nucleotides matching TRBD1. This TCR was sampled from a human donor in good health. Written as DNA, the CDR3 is TGTGCCAGTAGGACGACAGGGGGAAACAATCAGCCCCAGCATTTT. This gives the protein CASRTTGGNNQPQHF.